The T cell receptor (beta chain) described here comes from a study of blood T cells in healthy people across ages. J was trimmed by 2 bases and V by 3 bases; bases with no gene match: 4. The CDR3 extends over 15 amino acids. The germline CDR1 and CDR2 sequences are DFQATT and SNEGSKA (reference sequence). Peripheral blood, roughly 9.3 milliliters per donor, was collected. A J-beta primer mix and a sample-barcoded 5' primer were used in a second PCR of about 7 to 12 cycles. Each sample yielded at least 3 million CDR3-containing paired-end reads. Using its own MiXCR run on the 5' RACE reads, TCRdb lists one record per CDR3 protein. Among 730,000 or so distinct CDR3 sequences, 40% to 45% were seen once, and the ten largest hold 25% to 35%.

The chain employs TRBV20-1 and TRBJ1-2; 12 bases are shared with TRBD1. The source of this sequence is an elderly man in good health. Sequences were obtained from blood. In DNA form, the CDR3 reads TGCAGTGCTAGTCCCGGGACAGGGGGCAACTATGGCTACACCTTC. This gives the protein CSASPGTGGNYGYTF.